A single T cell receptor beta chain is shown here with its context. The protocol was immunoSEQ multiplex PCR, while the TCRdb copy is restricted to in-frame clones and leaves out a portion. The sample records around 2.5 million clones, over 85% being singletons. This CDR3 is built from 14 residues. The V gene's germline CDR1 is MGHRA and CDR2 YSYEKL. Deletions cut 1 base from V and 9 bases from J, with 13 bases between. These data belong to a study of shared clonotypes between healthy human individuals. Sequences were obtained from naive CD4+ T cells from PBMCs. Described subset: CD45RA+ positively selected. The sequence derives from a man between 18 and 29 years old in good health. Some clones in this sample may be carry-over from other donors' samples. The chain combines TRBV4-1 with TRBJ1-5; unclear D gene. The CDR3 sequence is CASSQVAQLRPQHF. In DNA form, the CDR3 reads TGCGCCAGCAGCCAAGTTGCCCAGTTGAGGCCCCAGCATTTT.